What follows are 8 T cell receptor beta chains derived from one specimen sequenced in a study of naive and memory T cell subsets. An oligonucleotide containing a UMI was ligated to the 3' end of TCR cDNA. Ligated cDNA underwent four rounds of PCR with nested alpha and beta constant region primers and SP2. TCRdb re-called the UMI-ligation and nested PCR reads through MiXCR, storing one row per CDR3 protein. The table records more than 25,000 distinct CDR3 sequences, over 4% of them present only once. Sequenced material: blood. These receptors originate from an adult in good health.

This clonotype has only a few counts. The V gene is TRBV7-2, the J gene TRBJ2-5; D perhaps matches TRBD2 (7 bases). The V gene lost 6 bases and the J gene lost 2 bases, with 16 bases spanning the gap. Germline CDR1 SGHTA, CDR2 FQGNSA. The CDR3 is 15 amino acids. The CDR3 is CASRTTRGRQETQYF. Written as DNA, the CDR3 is TGTGCCAGCAGAACCACGCGGGGGCGACAAGAGACCCAGTACTTC.

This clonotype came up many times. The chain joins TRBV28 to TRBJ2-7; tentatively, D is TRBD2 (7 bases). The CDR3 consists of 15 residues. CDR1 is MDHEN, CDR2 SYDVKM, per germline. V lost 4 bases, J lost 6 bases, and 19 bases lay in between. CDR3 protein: CASSSYGEGGGEQYF. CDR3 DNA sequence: TGTGCCAGCAGTTCGTATGGGGAGGGAGGGGGCGAGCAGTACTTC.

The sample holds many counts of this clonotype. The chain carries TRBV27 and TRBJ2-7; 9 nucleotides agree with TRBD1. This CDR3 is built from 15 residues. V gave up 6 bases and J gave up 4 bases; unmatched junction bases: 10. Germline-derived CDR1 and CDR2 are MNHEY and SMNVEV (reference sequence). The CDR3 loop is CASSRGSGQGYEQYF. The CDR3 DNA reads TGTGCCAGCAGCCGGGGTTCGGGACAGGGTTACGAGCAGTACTTC.

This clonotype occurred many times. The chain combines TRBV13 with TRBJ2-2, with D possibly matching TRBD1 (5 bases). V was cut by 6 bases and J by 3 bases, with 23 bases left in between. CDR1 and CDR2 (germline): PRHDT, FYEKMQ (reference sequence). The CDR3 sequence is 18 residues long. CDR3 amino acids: CASSSTGHTTLYTGELFF. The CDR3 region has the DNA TGTGCCAGCAGTTCGACCGGACATACCACTTTATACACCGGGGAGCTGTTTTTT.

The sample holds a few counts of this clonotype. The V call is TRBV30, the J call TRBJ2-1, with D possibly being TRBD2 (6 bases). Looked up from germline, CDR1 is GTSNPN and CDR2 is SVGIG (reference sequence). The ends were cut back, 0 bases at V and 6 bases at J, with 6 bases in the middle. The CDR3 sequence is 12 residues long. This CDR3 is CAWSVRGNEQFF. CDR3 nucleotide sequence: TGTGCCTGGAGTGTGCGGGGCAATGAGCAGTTCTTC. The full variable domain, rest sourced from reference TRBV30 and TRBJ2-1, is SQTIHQWPATLVQPVGSPLSLECTVEGTSNPNLYWYRQAAGRGLQLLFYSVGIGQISSEVPQNLSASRPQDRQFILSSKKLLLSDSGFYLCAWSVRGNEQFFGPGTRLTVL.

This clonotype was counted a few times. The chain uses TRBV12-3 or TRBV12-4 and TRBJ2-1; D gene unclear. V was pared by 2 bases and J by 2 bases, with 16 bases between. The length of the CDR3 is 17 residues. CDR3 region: CASSLLLVRNAYNEQFF. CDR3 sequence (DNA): TGTGCCAGCAGTTTACTTTTAGTGCGTAACGCCTACAATGAGCAGTTCTTC.

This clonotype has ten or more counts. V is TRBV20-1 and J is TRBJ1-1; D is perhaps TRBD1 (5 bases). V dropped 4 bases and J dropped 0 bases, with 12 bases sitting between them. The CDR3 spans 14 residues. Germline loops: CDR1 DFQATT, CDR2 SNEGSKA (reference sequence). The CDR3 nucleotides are TGCAGTGCTAACAAAGGACACGTGAACACTGAAGCTTTCTTT. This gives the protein CSANKGHVNTEAFF.

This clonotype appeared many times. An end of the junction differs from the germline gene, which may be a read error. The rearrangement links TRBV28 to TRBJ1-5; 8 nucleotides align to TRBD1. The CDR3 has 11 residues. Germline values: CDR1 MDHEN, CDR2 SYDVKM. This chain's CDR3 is CASSMGGQADF. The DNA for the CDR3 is TGTGCCAGCAGTATGGGGGGACAGGCCGATTTT.